This T cell receptor (beta chain) is drawn from a study of blood T cells in healthy people across ages. Alongside a J-beta primer mix, a sample-barcoded 5' primer served in a second PCR lasting about 7 to 11 cycles. There were at least 3 million CDR3-containing paired-end reads obtained from each sample. TCRdb analysed the 5' RACE reads with MiXCR anew, one entry per CDR3 protein. In the table there are about 1.5 million distinct CDR3 sequences, 42% of which are singletons. Germline loops: CDR1 MNHEY, CDR2 SVGAGI. The V segment lost 2 bases and the J segment 2 bases; nucleotides outside the gene matches: 5. CDR3 length equals 15 residues.

Sequencing was carried out using blood. The clonotype comes from a woman aged 18-29 years in good health. The genes are TRBV6-5 and TRBJ2-7; 8 nucleotides agree with TRBD2. The CDR3 region is CASSYGGGGPYEQYF. The CDR3 DNA is TGTGCCAGCAGTTACGGCGGCGGGGGGCCCTACGAGCAGTACTTC.